This TCR beta chain was identified during a study of PD-1 blockade in classical Hodgkin lymphoma. Overall study results and limits: Causes of the repertoire differences remain undefined, possibly disease activity or prior therapy. Whoever responded completely had baseline diversity much like that seen in newly diagnosed patients.

Brentuximab vedotin exposure varied, and every patient relapsed after autologous stem cell transplantation. Complete response, partial response or progressive disease made up the best responses. Method: immunoSEQ multiplex PCR; TCRdb's copy keeps in-frame clones and lacks some. The sample includes under 100,000 clones, 92% of them seen just once. The count of this clone is one. The antigen is undetermined. The receptor comes from a human donor with classical Hodgkin lymphoma. This specimen consisted of peripheral blood mononuclear cells (PBMCs), obtained before the second cycle of nivolumab.

CDR3 nucleotides: TGTGCCAGCAGCTTAGTTAGCGGGAGGCGGGATGAGCAGTTCTTC. As protein: CASSLVSGRRDEQFF. The gene calls are TRBV11-3 and TRBJ2-1; TRBD2 agrees at 10 bases. CDR3 length: 15 residues. Germline values: CDR1 SGHNT, CDR2 YENEEA. V lost 1 base and J lost 8; bases outside the gene matches: 5.